The following is a TCR beta chain sequence with its context. Germline V lookup: CDR1 MNHNS, CDR2 SASEGT. The CDR3 spans 14 residues. This record belongs to a study of T cell clusters in autoimmune cytopenias. TRB amplification used approximately 0.25 ug of peripheral blood genomic DNA. TRB was amplified by touch-down multiplex PCR, primer pools A and B combined. TCRdb processed the multiplex PCR reads again and assigns one entry to each CDR3 protein, with no DNA. The specimen's table records about 7,500 distinct CDR3 sequences. This same sample was also taken into another study, of T cell repertoires in aging, cancer and after chemotherapy.

The sequence came from a human donor with an autoimmune cytopenia or autoimmune hepatitis (not recorded which). Sequenced input: peripheral blood. The gene calls are TRBV6-1 and TRBJ1-2; the D call of TRBD1 rests on TCRdb alone, since no DNA is present to check it. The CDR3 region is CASSGIGTGEGYTF.